What follows are 31 T cell receptor beta chains derived from one specimen sequenced in a study of tumor and adjacent non-tumor tissue in lung cancer. This sample's RNA came from whole unsorted tissue. The library came from three nested PCR rounds adapted from ARM-PCR protocols. TCRdb ran MiXCR on the multiplex PCR reads and lists one entry per CDR3 protein. The sample holds tens of thousands of distinct CDR3 sequences; about 61% are singletons and the top ten take over 20%. Material: lung tumor tissue. Every receptor here comes from a man in his forties or fifties with non-small cell lung cancer.

The rearrangement joins TRBV7-9 to TRBJ1-1; TRBD1 is a possible D gene (5 bases). CDR1 and CDR2 from the germline V gene are SEHNR and FQNEAQ (reference sequence). The CDR3 contains 14 residues. V lost 6 bases and J 3 bases, leaving 14 bases between the germline ends. CDR3 DNA sequence: TGTGCCAGCAGTCTTTTTGGGACGGACACTGAAGCTTTCTTT. This sequence encodes CASSLFGTDTEAFF.

This sequence joins TRBV10-2 and TRBJ2-2, with TRBD2 identical over 8 bases. J lost 2 bases, V lost 8 bases, and 4 bases had no gene match. This CDR3 region has 14 residues. Germline lookup yields CDR1 WSHSY and CDR2 SAAADI. The DNA for the CDR3 is TGCGCCAGCGGTAGCGGGGCCAACACCGGGGAGCTGTTTTTT. Translated, it gives CASGSGANTGELFF.

This clonotype showed up many times. The V gene is TRBV6-2 or TRBV6-3, the J gene TRBJ2-7; D possibly corresponds to TRBD2 (5 bases). The ends were cut back, 7 bases at V and 6 bases at J, with 22 bases in the middle. Germline V gives CDR1 MNHEY, CDR2 SVGEGT. This CDR3 spans 15 amino acids. This chain's CDR3 is CASTPSRTHSFEQYF. In nucleotides, the CDR3 is TGTGCCAGCACCCCGTCTAGGACTCACAGTTTCGAGCAGTACTTC.

This clonotype was observed many times. The chain uses TRBV20-1 and TRBJ2-3, with 12 bases fitting TRBD1. Germline CDR1 is DFQATT and CDR2 is SNEGSKA (reference sequence). Trimming cost V 5 bases and J 7 bases; bases outside gene matches: 7. The CDR3 spans 14 residues. CDR3 coding DNA: TGCAGTGCTGCACCGGGACAGGGGGCTAATACGCAGTATTTT. It specifies CSAAPGQGANTQYF.

About this clonotype itself: A much larger clone differs from this one at a single base, so this may be a read error. The rearrangement links TRBV6-5 to TRBJ1-6, with D possibly matching TRBD1 (5 bases). Germline V gene data show CDR1 as MNHEY and CDR2 as SVGAGI. The CDR3 sequence is 17 residues long. CDR3 sequence: CASSWGPIQKYNSPLQF. CDR3 nucleotides: TGTGCCAGCAGTTGGGGACCAATACAGAAATATAATTCACCCCTCCAATTT.

This clonotype has a count of ten or more. This chain links TRBV5-6 with TRBJ2-1; the D is unclear. From germline, CDR1 is SGHDT and CDR2 YYEEEE. This CDR3 has 11 amino acids. V was shortened by 3 bases and J by 8 bases, with 6 bases between the two germline ends. The CDR3 sequence is CASSSIDEQFF. DNA of the CDR3: TGTGCCAGCAGCTCTATAGATGAGCAGTTCTTC.

This clonotype was recorded at least ten times. The chain couples TRBV6-5 to TRBJ2-7, with D maybe TRBD1 (6 bases). V shed 6 bases and J shed 4 bases, with 13 bases lying between them. The CDR3 has 13 residues. Germline V lookup: CDR1 MNHEY, CDR2 SVGAGI. The CDR3 region has the DNA TGTGCCAGCAGCACAGGGCCGGTGTACGAGCAGTACTTC. This encodes CASSTGPVYEQYF.

This clonotype has a count of ten or more. The J gene is TRBJ2-1, the V gene TRBV5-1, with 7 bases fitting TRBD2. CDR1 is SGHRS, CDR2 YFSETQ, per germline. There are 12 residues in the CDR3. V dropped 5 bases and J dropped 8; count of bases not matched to a gene: 4. This chain's CDR3 is CASREGRDEQFF. The CDR3 nucleotides are TGCGCCAGCAGAGAGGGGAGGGATGAGCAGTTCTTC.

Turning to this clonotype: Being one base from a much bigger clone, this may be a read error. V gene TRBV29-1 combines with J gene TRBJ2-2; 7 nucleotides agree with TRBD2. The length of the CDR3 is 15 residues. Germline lookup yields CDR1 SQVTM and CDR2 ANQGSEA. Trimming cost V 7 bases and J 0 bases; bases outside gene matches: 8. CDR3 nucleotide sequence: TGCAGCGCCGGCATGGCGGGGGCGAACACCGGGGAGCTGTTTTTT. Amino acids: CSAGMAGANTGELFF.

This clonotype was recorded a few times. This rearrangement joins TRBV5-1 to TRBJ2-6, with no clear D. Germline assignment: CDR1 SGHRS and CDR2 YFSETQ. This CDR3 comprises 16 residues. Trimming shortened V by 1 base and J by 1 base, and 9 bases separated the two germline ends. In nucleotides, the CDR3 is TGCGCCAGCAGCTTGAACCAGTTTTCTGGGGCCAACGTCCTGACTTTC. The encoded protein is CASSLNQFSGANVLTF.

This clonotype appeared a few times. Sequence at one end of the junction differs from germline and may be a read error. This chain joins TRBV6-1 and TRBJ2-1; no definite D call. CDR3 length equals 11 residues. Germline V gene lookup returns CDR1 MNHNS and CDR2 SASEGT. The CDR3 here is CASSEHGEQLF. The CDR3 region has the DNA TGTGCCAGCAGCGAGCATGGCGAGCAGTTATTC.

About this clonotype itself: A much more abundant neighbour one base away suggests this may be a read error. In DNA form, the CDR3 reads TGTGTCAGCAGTGAAGGGAGTTGGATAGCCTATGGCTACACCTTC. This translates into CVSSEGSWIAYGYTF. The V call is TRBV6-1, the J call TRBJ1-2; D ambiguous. Germline values: CDR1 MNHNS, CDR2 SASEGT. This CDR3 is 15 amino acids long.

With respect to this clonotype: A much larger clone differs by one base, so this may be a read error. The CDR3 ends on some other residue instead of the conserved phenylalanine or tryptophan, so this is likely a read error. The V and J genes are TRBV28 and TRBJ1-5; TRBD1 aligns across 9 bases. The CDR3 covers 17 residues. V was pared by 2 bases and J by 1 base, with 6 bases of the junction left unmatched. The germline V gene has CDR1 MDHEN and CDR2 SYDVKM. As DNA, the CDR3 is TGTGCCAGCAGTTTACAACCGGGACAGGGCAGCAATCAGCCCCAGCATTCT. Protein: CASSLQPGQGSNQPQHS.

This clonotype has only one observation. The junction shows a germline mismatch at one end, possibly a read error. In DNA, the CDR3 is TGCAGCGCCCCGACATCTCCCAACACCTGGGAGCCGTTTTTT. It specifies CSAPTSPNTWEPFF. The V gene is TRBV29-1, the J gene TRBJ2-2; weak D call: TRBD2 (5 bases). The CDR3 runs to 14 residues. Germline V gives CDR1 SQVTM, CDR2 ANQGSEA.

Many counts were recorded for this clonotype. In nucleotides, the CDR3 is TGTGCCAGCCGCTCTGTATGGGCCCAGTACTTC. Its protein product is CASRSVWAQYF. The V gene is TRBV28, the J gene TRBJ2-5; D not resolved. Trimming cost V 8 bases and J 9 bases, with 13 bases left between them. Germline V gene data show CDR1 as MDHEN and CDR2 as SYDVKM. The CDR3 contains 11 residues.

A remark on this clonotype: A read error may account for a junction end that differs from germline. This chain joins TRBV13 and TRBJ2-2; either TRBD1 or TRBD2 may supply D (6 bases each). Germline CDR1 and CDR2: PRHDT and FYEKMQ (reference sequence). The length of the CDR3 is 16 residues. Here the CDR3 reads CVSSHPWGRDTGERFF. CDR3 DNA sequence: TGTGTCAGCAGCCATCCTTGGGGGCGGGACACCGGGGAGCGGTTTTTT.

The chain combines TRBV7-2 with TRBJ2-5; no clear D. Trimming stripped 1 base from V and 5 bases from J, with 14 bases between. CDR3 length: 15 residues. Germline assignment: CDR1 SGHTA and CDR2 FQGNSA. The CDR3 reads CASSLDGQKGETQYF. CDR3 in DNA: TGTGCCAGCAGCTTAGATGGCCAGAAAGGGGAGACCCAGTACTTC.

This clonotype has more than one count but fewer than ten. The rearrangement joins TRBV12-3 or TRBV12-4 to TRBJ2-1, with 13 bases fitting TRBD2. CDR3 length: 20 amino acids. Trimming took 3 bases from V and 3 from J; bases not matched to a gene: 14. This CDR3 reads CASSFNRTSGSSILYNEQFF. In DNA, the CDR3 is TGTGCCAGCAGTTTTAACCGGACTAGCGGGAGTTCGATTCTCTACAATGAGCAGTTCTTC.

As for this clonotype: Sequence at one end of the junction differs from germline and may be a read error. The V gene is TRBV29-1, the J gene TRBJ2-1; 8 bases are a match to TRBD2. Germline V lookup: CDR1 SQVTM, CDR2 ANQGSEA. This CDR3 is built from 16 residues. The CDR3 coding sequence is TGCAGCATTGAATCATTAAGCGGGAGTTCGTACAATGAGCAGTTCTTC. It encodes CSIESLSGSSYNEQFF.

By share, this clonotype ranks as medium-sized. This chain links TRBV6-6 with TRBJ2-7, with no clear D. Germline CDR1 reads MNHNY; CDR2 reads SVGAGI (reference sequence). The germline V and J ends were trimmed by 5 bases and 6 bases, with 14 bases remaining between them. This CDR3 has 13 residues. CDR3 in DNA: TGTGCCAGCAGTGGACGTCTCTTGGGCGAGCAGTACTTC. Its protein is CASSGRLLGEQYF.

To note about this clonotype: This may arise from a read error, as a much more abundant clone is one base away. This CDR3 fails to terminate in the conserved phenylalanine or tryptophan, so it likely reflects a read error. The chain employs TRBV20-1 and TRBJ1-6; 8 bases are a match to TRBD1. CDR1 is DFQATT, CDR2 SNEGSKA, per germline (reference sequence). This CDR3 spans 14 amino acids. J was trimmed by 2 bases and V by 4 bases; bases with no gene match: 1. This CDR3 reads CSATRGPYNSPLHY. Here the CDR3 DNA reads TGCAGTGCTACCAGGGGGCCCTATAATTCACCCCTCCACTAT.

Of note for this clonotype: A read error may be the cause here, since a much bigger clone is one base away. The J gene is TRBJ2-3, the V gene TRBV5-8; weak D call: TRBD1 (6 bases). Germline values: CDR1 SGHTS, CDR2 YDEGEE. The V gene lost 5 bases and the J gene lost 6 bases, with 13 bases spanning the gap. The CDR3 spans 13 residues. This CDR3 reads CASRRQEMDTQYF. CDR3 sequence (DNA): TGTGCCAGCAGGAGACAGGAGATGGATACGCAGTATTTT.

This clonotype came up once. This may arise from a read error, as a much more abundant clone is one base away. The gene calls are TRBV20-1 and TRBJ1-2, with D tentatively TRBD1 (5 bases). The CDR3 consists of 13 residues. Looked up from germline, CDR1 is DFQATT and CDR2 is SNEGSKA (reference sequence). CDR3 nucleotide sequence: TGCAGTGCTGTAGACAGAAGTAACTGTGGCTACACCTTC. Translated: CSAVDRSNCGYTF.

V usage is TRBV5-1 and J usage is TRBJ2-7, with D tentatively TRBD1 (6 bases). V was shortened by 0 bases and J by 0 bases, with 7 bases between the two germline ends. Germline lookup yields CDR1 SGHRS and CDR2 YFSETQ. CDR3 length equals 14 residues. The CDR3 region is CASSLAGVSYEQYF. For the CDR3, the DNA is TGCGCCAGCAGCTTGGCAGGGGTCTCCTACGAGCAGTACTTC.

A word on this clonotype: This sequence may be a read error, since a much larger clone differs from it by one base. The chain couples TRBV12-3 or TRBV12-4 to TRBJ2-4; D is perhaps TRBD2 (6 bases). V shed 0 bases and J shed 9 bases, with 12 bases lying between them. CDR3 length equals 14 residues. The CDR3 spells CASSLAGRGIIQYF. As DNA, the CDR3 is TGTGCCAGCAGTTTAGCGGGGCGGGGAATCATTCAGTACTTC.

This clonotype is medium-sized in the sample. The genes are TRBV11-1 and TRBJ2-1; the match to TRBD1 covers 7 bases. This CDR3 contains 15 residues. The V gene's germline CDR1 is SGHAT and CDR2 FQDESV (reference sequence). V dropped 5 bases and J dropped 3; count of bases not matched to a gene: 7. The CDR3 reads CASSRSTGDYNEQFF. The CDR3 DNA is TGTGCCAGCAGCCGGTCCACAGGGGACTACAATGAGCAGTTCTTC.

With regard to this clonotype: At one boundary the junction diverges from the germline segment, which might be a read error. The chain is built from TRBV6-2 or TRBV6-3 and TRBJ2-7, with D possibly being TRBD1 or TRBD2 (5 bases each). Germline loops: CDR1 MNHEY, CDR2 SVGEGT. The CDR3 totals 16 residues. In DNA form, the CDR3 reads TGTGTCAGCAGTTACTCGGGCCTGGGGGATGCCTACGAGCAGTACTTC. The encoded protein is CVSSYSGLGDAYEQYF.

A remark on this clonotype: A much bigger clone sits one base away, suggesting this may be a read error. This chain connects TRBV29-1 to TRBJ2-7; D may be TRBD1 or TRBD2 (5 bases each). Germline CDR1 and CDR2: SQVTM and ANQGSEA. V dropped 1 base and J dropped 1 base, with 14 bases sitting between them. The CDR3 contains 15 residues. The CDR3 protein is CSVEAGAGSSYEQYF. Here the CDR3 DNA reads TGCAGCGTTGAAGCCGGGGCAGGTTCTTCCTACGAGCAGTACTTC.

The J gene is TRBJ2-5, the V gene TRBV7-9; D is ambiguous. Germline V gene data show CDR1 as SEHNR and CDR2 as FQNEAQ (reference sequence). The CDR3 is 11 amino acids. Trimming shortened V by 3 bases and J by 5 bases, and 4 bases separated the two germline ends. The CDR3 DNA is TGTGCCAGCAGCTTGTATGAGACCCAGTACTTC. This encodes CASSLYETQYF.

As to this clonotype: An end of the junction differs from the germline gene, which may be a read error. J is TRBJ2-5 and V is TRBV10-2; unclear D gene. The CDR3 runs to 12 residues. Germline assignment: CDR1 WSHSY and CDR2 SAAADI. CDR3 sequence (DNA): TGCGCCAGCAGTGCTCCCCATGAGACCAAGTACTTC. It yields the protein CASSAPHETKYF.

The V and J genes are TRBV29-1 and TRBJ2-5; tentative D call: TRBD1 (6 bases). This CDR3 has 13 amino acids. V was shortened by 3 bases and J by 4 bases, with 12 bases between the two germline ends. Germline CDR1 and CDR2: SQVTM and ANQGSEA. In DNA form, the CDR3 reads TGCAGCGTTGATTGGAAAGGGGGAGAGACCCAGTACTTC. Protein: CSVDWKGGETQYF.